This paragraph covers one T cell receptor (beta chain) sequence. Its antigen is as yet unknown. Assay used: immunoSEQ multiplex PCR; TCRdb lists only in-frame clones, some missing. The table includes fewer than 100,000 clones, 93% detected once. The sample is drawn from a study of Tregs in tolerant kidney transplant recipients. Looking at the study overall: Mixed chimerism was transient after nonmyeloablative marrow transplants from related graft donors.

The trim removed 6 bases at V and 4 bases at J, leaving 11 bases unmatched. The CDR3 extends over 17 amino acids. Germline lookup yields CDR1 MDHEN and CDR2 SYDVKM. Points from the study as a whole: No direct test of biological reproducibility was done here. Expanding Tregs on activated donor B cells appeared to best identify donor-specific TCRbeta clones.

Unstimulated Tregs (CD4+CD25+CD127-) and CD4+CD25- non-Tregs were sorted from PBMCs. The rearrangement uses TRBV28 and TRBJ1-5, with 11 bases lining up with TRBD1. Source: CD4+ T cells from blood, taken before the transplant. The source is a human donor who received a combined kidney and bone marrow transplant. CDR3 sequence: CASSLLMGQGGNQPQHF. Written as DNA, the CDR3 is TGTGCCAGCAGCCTCCTGATGGGACAGGGGGGAAATCAGCCCCAGCATTTT.